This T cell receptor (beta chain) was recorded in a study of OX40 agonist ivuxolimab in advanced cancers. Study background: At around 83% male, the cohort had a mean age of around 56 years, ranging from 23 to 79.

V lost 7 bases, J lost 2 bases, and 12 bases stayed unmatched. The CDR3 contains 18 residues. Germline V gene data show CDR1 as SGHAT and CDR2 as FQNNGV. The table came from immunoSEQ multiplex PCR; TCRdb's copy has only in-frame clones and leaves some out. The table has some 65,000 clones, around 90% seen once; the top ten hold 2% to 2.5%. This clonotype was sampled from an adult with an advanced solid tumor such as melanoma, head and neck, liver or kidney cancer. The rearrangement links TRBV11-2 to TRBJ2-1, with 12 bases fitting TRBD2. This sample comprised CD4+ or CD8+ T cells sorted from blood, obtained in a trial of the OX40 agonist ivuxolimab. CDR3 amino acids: CASIKTSGGSHTYNEQFF. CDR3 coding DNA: TGTGCCAGCATTAAGACTAGCGGGGGTTCTCATACCTACAATGAGCAGTTCTTC.